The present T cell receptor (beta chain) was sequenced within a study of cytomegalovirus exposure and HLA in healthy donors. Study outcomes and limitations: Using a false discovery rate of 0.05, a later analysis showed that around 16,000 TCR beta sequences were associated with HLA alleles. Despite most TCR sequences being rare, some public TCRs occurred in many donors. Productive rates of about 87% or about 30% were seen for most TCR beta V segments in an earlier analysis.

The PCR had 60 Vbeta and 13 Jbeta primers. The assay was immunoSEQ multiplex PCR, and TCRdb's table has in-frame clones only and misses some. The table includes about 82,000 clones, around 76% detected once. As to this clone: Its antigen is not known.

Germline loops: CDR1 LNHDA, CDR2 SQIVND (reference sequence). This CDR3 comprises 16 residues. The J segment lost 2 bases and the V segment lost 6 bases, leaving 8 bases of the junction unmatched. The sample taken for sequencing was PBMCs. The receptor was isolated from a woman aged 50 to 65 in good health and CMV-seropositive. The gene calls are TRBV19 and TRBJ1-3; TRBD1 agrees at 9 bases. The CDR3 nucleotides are TGTGCCAGTAGCCAGCCGAGGACAGGGGCTGGAAACACCATATATTTT. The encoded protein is CASSQPRTGAGNTIYF.